Shown below are 26 T cell receptor beta chains from a single sample sequenced in a study of cytomegalovirus exposure and HLA in healthy donors. 60 Vbeta and 13 Jbeta primers were used in PCR. Assay used: immunoSEQ multiplex PCR; TCRdb lists only in-frame clones, some missing. The data hold 100,000 or so clones, with about 72% observed a single time. Sample: PBMCs. The receptors originated from a man younger than 40 in good health and CMV-seronegative.

The chain joins TRBV7-9 to TRBJ1-5; D is unresolved. The CDR3 has 16 residues. Deletions cut 6 bases from V and 0 bases from J, with 15 bases between. Germline assignment: CDR1 SEHNR and CDR2 FQNEAQ (reference sequence). The CDR3 sequence: CASSFGTEYSNQPQHF. CDR3 coding DNA: TGTGCCAGCAGTTTTGGTACAGAGTATAGCAATCAGCCCCAGCATTTT.

J is TRBJ1-1 and V is TRBV4-2; a possible D gene is TRBD1 (5 bases). The CDR3 contains 15 residues. V lost 3 bases, J lost 2 bases, and 13 bases lay in between. CDR1 LGHNA and CDR2 YNFKEQ come from the germline V gene. Here the CDR3 reads CASSHRAGDNTEAFF. Written as DNA, the CDR3 is TGTGCCAGCAGCCACAGGGCGGGGGATAACACTGAAGCTTTCTTT.

The chain carries TRBV6-1 and TRBJ1-1, with a tentative D call TRBD1 (5 bases). Trimming took off 2 bases at V and 1 base at J, with 11 bases between the two ends. The germline CDR1 and CDR2 sequences are MNHNS and SASEGT. This CDR3 region has 15 residues. The CDR3 protein is CASSEYRTQNTEAFF. The DNA for the CDR3 is TGTGCCAGCAGTGAATATCGGACACAGAACACTGAAGCTTTCTTT.

The chain carries TRBV7-9 and TRBJ2-7, with D perhaps matching TRBD1 (5 bases). The CDR3 is made up of 12 amino acids. Germline V gene data show CDR1 as SEHNR and CDR2 as FQNEAQ (reference sequence). V was pared by 3 bases and J by 4 bases, with 7 bases between. The CDR3 bases are TGTGCCAGCAGCTTCCAGGGATACGAGCAGTACTTC. It specifies CASSFQGYEQYF. Full variable domain (missing parts from reference TRBV7-9 and TRBJ2-7): DTGVSQNPRHKITKRGQNVTFRCDPISEHNRLYWYRQTLGQGPEFLTYFQNEAQLEKSRLLSDRFSAERPKGSFSTLEIQRTEQGDSAMYLCASSFQGYEQYFGPGTRLTVT.

The chain uses TRBV27 and TRBJ1-2; D unclear. This CDR3 spans 12 amino acids. V gave up 3 bases and J gave up 6 bases, with 8 bases separating them. CDR1 MNHEY and CDR2 SMNVEV come from the germline V gene (reference sequence). CDR3 residues: CASSLSGDGYTF. CDR3 sequence (DNA): TGTGCCAGCAGTTTGAGCGGCGATGGCTACACCTTC.

V usage is TRBV7-9 and J usage is TRBJ2-1; 8 bases are shared with TRBD2. CDR1 is SEHNR and CDR2 is FQNEAQ in the germline V gene (reference sequence). With 4 bases clipped from V and 6 bases from J, the junction kept 8 bases outside the gene matches. This CDR3 region has 15 residues. The CDR3 loop is CASSSERGPLNEQFF. CDR3 DNA sequence: TGTGCCAGCAGCTCAGAGCGGGGGCCCCTCAATGAGCAGTTCTTC.

Only one count was recorded for this clone. The V and J genes are TRBV7-8 and TRBJ1-2; TRBD1 matches at 7 bases. This CDR3 has 13 residues. V was pared by 5 bases and J by 8 bases, with 8 bases of the junction left unmatched. Per the germline V gene, CDR1 is SGHVS and CDR2 is FQNEAQ. The DNA of the CDR3 is TGTGCCAGCAGCCCCCTGACAGGGAACGGCTACACCTTC. Its protein is CASSPLTGNGYTF.

V gene TRBV25-1 combines with J gene TRBJ2-7; 7 bases match TRBD1. Unmatched junction bases numbered 6, after V lost 5 bases and J lost 2 bases. CDR1 and CDR2 from the germline V gene are MGHDK and SYGVNS. This CDR3 is built from 14 residues. This CDR3 is CASSRGQGAYEQYF. The DNA for the CDR3 is TGTGCCAGCAGTAGGGGGCAGGGGGCCTACGAGCAGTACTTC.

The gene calls are TRBV2 and TRBJ2-2; possible D gene TRBD1, 6 bases. The CDR3 sequence is 15 residues long. Germline V lookup: CDR1 SNHLY, CDR2 FYNNEI. Trimming cost V 8 bases and J 4 bases, with 17 bases left between them. As DNA, the CDR3 is TGTGCCAGCCCGGGCCCAGGGGAGCCCACCGGGGAGCTGTTTTTT. Residues: CASPGPGEPTGELFF.

A few counts support this clone. V gene TRBV6-1 combines with J gene TRBJ1-3; tentative D call: TRBD1 (5 bases). V was pared by 3 bases and J by 0 bases, with 9 bases between. Per the germline V gene, CDR1 is MNHNS and CDR2 is SASEGT. This CDR3 region has 15 residues. CDR3 bases: TGTGCCAGCAGTGACGACAGTTACTCTGGAAACACCATATATTTT. As protein: CASSDDSYSGNTIYF.

CDR3 region: CASSIAYGTGFEQYF. CDR3 sequence (DNA): TGTGCCAGTAGTATAGCTTACGGGACAGGGTTTGAGCAGTACTTC. The chain is built from TRBV19 and TRBJ2-7; 9 bases are a match to TRBD1. Per the germline V gene, CDR1 is LNHDA and CDR2 is SQIVND (reference sequence). J gave up 7 bases and V 1 base, and 8 bases lay outside the gene matches. CDR3 length equals 15 residues.

V usage is TRBV12-5 and J usage is TRBJ1-5, with no clear D. V lost 5 bases to trimming and J lost 2 bases, with 7 bases between them. Germline loops: CDR1 LGHNT, CDR2 FRNRAP. The CDR3 runs 13 residues. CDR3: CASGPGGNQPQHF. The CDR3 DNA follows: TGTGCTAGTGGTCCCGGTGGCAATCAGCCCCAGCATTTT.

J is TRBJ1-1 and V is TRBV2, with a possible D match to TRBD1 (6 bases). V lost 11 bases and J lost 4, with 17 bases in between. This CDR3 is 13 amino acids long. Germline assignment: CDR1 SNHLY and CDR2 FYNNEI. The CDR3 spells CAGTIQGITEAFF. CDR3 DNA sequence: TGTGCCGGGACGATACAGGGCATCACTGAAGCTTTCTTT.

The chain combines TRBV19 with TRBJ1-6, with a weak D call TRBD1 (5 bases). Trimming pared 6 bases from V and 7 bases from J, leaving 19 bases between. Germline values: CDR1 LNHDA, CDR2 SQIVND (reference sequence). The CDR3 consists of 16 residues. The CDR3 protein is CASRPYPQGWNSPLHF. DNA of the CDR3: TGTGCCAGTAGACCCTACCCCCAGGGTTGGAATTCACCCCTCCACTTT.

Only a few counts were recorded for this clone. This same CDR3 is encoded by further DNA sequences in the sample. This chain uses TRBV6-5 with TRBJ2-3; 11 bases align to TRBD2. Germline values: CDR1 MNHEY, CDR2 SVGAGI. V shed 2 bases, J shed 4 bases, and the junction held 5 bases outside the gene matches. CDR3 length: 16 residues. The CDR3 DNA reads as TGTGCCAGCAGTTACGGTCTAGCGGGGGGCCCAGATACGCAGTATTTT. Translating it yields CASSYGLAGGPDTQYF.

The chain links TRBV7-2 to TRBJ1-1; D is uncertain. From germline, CDR1 is SGHTA and CDR2 FQGNSA. The CDR3 has 17 residues. V dropped 5 bases and J dropped 0 bases, with 19 bases sitting between them. The CDR3 here is CASSPHGNTMMNTEAFF. The DNA for the CDR3 is TGTGCCAGCAGCCCTCATGGTAACACCATGATGAACACTGAAGCTTTCTTT. Full variable domain (missing parts from reference TRBV7-2 and TRBJ1-1): GAGVSQSPSNKVTEKGKDVELRCDPISGHTALYWYRQSLGQGLEFLIYFQGNSAPDKSGLPSDRFSAERTGGSVSTLTIQRTQQEDSAVYLCASSPHGNTMMNTEAFFGQGTRLTVV.

The DNA of the CDR3 is TGTGCCAGCAGCGTCACCGGGGATTCACCCCTCCACTTT. Its translation is CASSVTGDSPLHF. This rearrangement joins TRBV27 to TRBJ1-6; D unclear. CDR3 length: 13 amino acids. The germline CDR1 and CDR2 sequences are MNHEY and SMNVEV (reference sequence). Trimming pared 6 bases from V and 8 bases from J, leaving 11 bases between.

The V gene is TRBV19, the J gene TRBJ1-4; 7 bases match TRBD1. This CDR3 spans 13 amino acids. Germline CDR1 is LNHDA and CDR2 is SQIVND (reference sequence). V shed 7 bases, J shed 7 bases, and the junction held 6 bases outside the gene matches. The CDR3 nucleotides are TGTGCCAGTAAGTTGGCAGGGGGTGAAAAACTGTTTTTT. Translation gives CASKLAGGEKLFF.

This chain uses TRBV30 with TRBJ2-2; TRBD2 might be the D (6 bases). This CDR3 contains 15 residues. The germline V and J ends were trimmed by 2 bases and 6 bases, with 16 bases remaining between them. Germline V CDR1 and CDR2: GTSNPN, SVGIG (reference sequence). The CDR3, as DNA: TGTGCCTGGAGTCCAAGCGGGCCCCGGTCCGGGGAGCTGTTTTTT. As protein: CAWSPSGPRSGELFF.

J is TRBJ2-1 and V is TRBV2; tentative D call: TRBD2 (5 bases). The CDR3 totals 12 residues. Germline assignment: CDR1 SNHLY and CDR2 FYNNEI. Trimming took 8 bases from V and 3 from J, leaving 8 bases between them. CDR3 nucleotide sequence: TGTGCCAGCCTCCGGGACTACAATGAGCAGTTCTTC. Translation gives CASLRDYNEQFF.

Within the sample, this clone is large (0.1 to 1%). This chain joins TRBV7-9 and TRBJ2-7; D remains unclear. The germline V gene has CDR1 SEHNR and CDR2 FQNEAQ (reference sequence). V lost 7 bases and J 0 bases, leaving 16 bases between the germline ends. CDR3 length: 15 residues. The CDR3 region is CASTSDKTFSYEQYF. CDR3 DNA: TGTGCCAGCACCTCCGATAAGACTTTCTCCTACGAGCAGTACTTC. Together with reference TRBV7-9 and TRBJ2-7, the CDR3 gives the full variable domain: DTGVSQNPRHKITKRGQNVTFRCDPISEHNRLYWYRQTLGQGPEFLTYFQNEAQLEKSRLLSDRFSAERPKGSFSTLEIQRTEQGDSAMYLCASTSDKTFSYEQYFGPGTRLTVT.

The chain employs TRBV7-2 and TRBJ2-2, with 9 bases matching TRBD2. This CDR3 contains 19 residues. Trimming cost V 1 base and J 1 base; bases outside gene matches: 10. Germline V gene data show CDR1 as SGHTA and CDR2 as FQGNSA. Here the CDR3 reads CASSLGPIAGVRNTGELFF. CDR3 DNA sequence: TGTGCCAGCAGCTTAGGCCCTATAGCGGGAGTTAGGAACACCGGGGAGCTGTTTTTT.

This CDR3 is CASNSPWNSGGKTQYF. In DNA form, the CDR3 reads TGTGCCAGCAACTCCCCCTGGAATAGCGGGGGGAAGACCCAGTACTTC. The gene calls are TRBV7-2 and TRBJ2-5; 10 bases line up with TRBD2. This CDR3 region has 16 residues. Germline CDR1 is SGHTA and CDR2 is FQGNSA. J gave up 6 bases and V 7 bases, and 14 bases lay outside the gene matches.

The CDR3 sequence: CASSLSGASGNTIYF. CDR3 nucleotides: TGTGCCAGCAGCTTAAGCGGAGCCTCTGGAAACACCATATATTTT. The chain joins TRBV7-2 to TRBJ1-3; no definite D call. This CDR3 comprises 15 residues. Deletions cut 2 bases from V and 0 bases from J, with 8 bases between. Germline V gene data show CDR1 as SGHTA and CDR2 as FQGNSA.

The chain recombines TRBV6-5 with TRBJ1-1; D call uncertain. V was clipped by 2 bases and J by 2 bases, with 9 bases between them. Germline assignment: CDR1 MNHEY and CDR2 SVGAGI. The CDR3 has 14 residues. CDR3 bases: TGTGCCAGCAGTTACAGCGGGCGAAACACTGAAGCTTTCTTT. It translates to CASSYSGRNTEAFF.

Written as DNA, the CDR3 is TGTGCCAGCAGCTTGGGGGGCCCTACGAAGCAGTACTTC. This sequence encodes CASSLGGPTKQYF. The rearrangement joins TRBV5-8 to TRBJ2-7; the D gene is possibly TRBD1 (5 bases). The CDR3 loop spans 13 amino acids. Trimming shortened V by 0 bases and J by 8 bases, and 12 bases separated the two germline ends. Germline V CDR1 and CDR2: SGHTS, YDEGEE.